The 13 T cell receptor beta chains below come from one sample, sequenced in a study of shared clonotypes between healthy human individuals. Sequencing was performed with immunoSEQ multiplex PCR; in TCRdb, only in-frame clones are kept and a portion is missing. The sample yields nearly 1 million clones, about three quarters seen once. Specimen: memory CD4+ T cells sorted from blood. The subset is: CD45RA-negative fraction. These receptors were obtained from a man younger than 35 in good health.

The rearrangement uses TRBV30 and TRBJ2-3; D perhaps matches TRBD2 (7 bases). V was cut by 2 bases and J by 5 bases, with 20 bases left in between. In germline, CDR1 is GTSNPN, CDR2 SVGIG (reference sequence). The CDR3 sequence is 16 residues long. In DNA, the CDR3 is TGTGCCTGGAGTAGGGGGGGAGGCGGGGCCCAAGATACGCAGTATTTT. Translated, it gives CAWSRGGGGAQDTQYF.

The V gene is TRBV7-6, the J gene TRBJ2-1, with D tentatively TRBD2 (6 bases). Between the trimmed V and J ends, which lost 2 bases and 4 bases, there was a span of 18 bases. Germline V gene lookup returns CDR1 SGHVS and CDR2 FNYEAQ. The CDR3 is made up of 17 amino acids. In nucleotides, the CDR3 is TGTGCCAGCAGCTTAATGATTGCCGGGACTCCATACAATGAGCAGTTCTTC. Residues: CASSLMIAGTPYNEQFF.

The chain joins TRBV10-3 to TRBJ2-7, with TRBD1 as a possible D gene (5 bases). This CDR3 has 14 residues. CDR1 is ENHRY and CDR2 is SYGVKD in the germline V gene. V dropped 3 bases and J dropped 2 bases, with 11 bases sitting between them. This chain's CDR3 is CAISDVDTAYEQYF. The DNA for the CDR3 is TGTGCCATCAGTGATGTGGACACGGCCTACGAGCAGTACTTC.

This clone was observed a handful of times. V is TRBV5-5 and J is TRBJ1-5; D unclear. V gave up 4 bases and J gave up 7 bases, with 9 bases separating them. Germline CDR1 is SGHKS and CDR2 is YYEKEE (reference sequence). The CDR3 is 12 amino acids. In DNA, the CDR3 is TGTGCCAGCAGCCATCCGGGACAGCCCCAGCATTTT. Translation: CASSHPGQPQHF.

This chain links TRBV10-2 with TRBJ1-5; TRBD1 matches at 7 bases. CDR3 length: 15 amino acids. Germline V lookup: CDR1 WSHSY, CDR2 SAAADI. Germline trimming cut 5 bases from V and 1 base from J; bases unmatched to any gene: 5. The DNA of the CDR3 is TGCGCCAGCAGTTTAGACAGGGCAAGCAATCAGCCCCAGCATTTT. Its protein product is CASSLDRASNQPQHF.

This chain connects TRBV5-1 to TRBJ1-1, with a weak D call TRBD1 (5 bases). V lost 4 bases and J lost 4, with 20 bases in between. Looked up from germline, CDR1 is SGHRS and CDR2 is YFSETQ. This CDR3 spans 16 amino acids. CDR3 region: CASSPLNGGVGTEAFF. The CDR3 DNA reads as TGCGCCAGCAGCCCACTAAACGGGGGAGTAGGCACTGAAGCTTTCTTT.

This chain connects TRBV5-1 to TRBJ1-6; 7 bases are shared with TRBD1. Germline CDR1 is SGHRS and CDR2 is YFSETQ. The CDR3 is made up of 16 amino acids. V shed 0 bases and J 5 bases; nucleotides not matched to a gene: 5. DNA for the CDR3: TGCGCCAGCAGCTTGGATACGACAGGGAATAATTCACCCCTCCACTTT. Its translation is CASSLDTTGNNSPLHF.

Details on this clone: At one of its ends the junction is not consistent with the germline gene, which may arise from a read error. V usage is TRBV11-2 and J usage is TRBJ2-3; D gene uncertain. Germline assignment: CDR1 SGHAT and CDR2 FQNNGV. This CDR3 is built from 13 residues. The CDR3 reads CASRISSKDTQYF. CDR3 nucleotides: TGTGCCAGCAGGATATCCAGCAAAGATACGCAGTATTTT.

This clone was observed a few times. The V gene is TRBV19, the J gene TRBJ1-2, with unresolved D. Germline loops: CDR1 LNHDA, CDR2 SQIVND (reference sequence). This CDR3 comprises 12 residues. Trimming cost V 5 bases and J 8 bases, with 12 bases left between them. CDR3 region: CASSPNVGGYTF. CDR3 nucleotides: TGTGCCAGTAGTCCGAATGTAGGCGGCTACACCTTC.

The chain employs TRBV6-6 and TRBJ2-6, with unresolved D. Germline loops: CDR1 MNHNY, CDR2 SVGAGI (reference sequence). The CDR3 runs to 12 residues. Trimming removed 6 bases at V and 7 bases at J, with 7 bases between. The CDR3 loop reads CASRENANVLTF. The DNA for the CDR3 is TGTGCCAGCAGGGAAAATGCCAACGTCCTGACTTTC.

V is TRBV18 and J is TRBJ2-7; tentative D call: TRBD1 (5 bases). This CDR3 has 16 amino acids. V was cut by 1 base and J by 2 bases, with 15 bases left in between. Germline values: CDR1 KGHSH, CDR2 LQKENI. The CDR3 sequence is CASSPQQGFTAYEQYF. In DNA, the CDR3 is TGTGCCAGCTCACCACAGCAGGGATTTACGGCCTACGAGCAGTACTTC.

This chain uses TRBV30 with TRBJ1-1, with D possibly matching TRBD1 (5 bases). The CDR3 contains 15 residues. The V and J ends lost 3 bases and 3 bases respectively, with 17 bases between them. Germline loops: CDR1 GTSNPN, CDR2 SVGIG (reference sequence). The CDR3 sequence is CAWSPPGREYTEAFF. The CDR3, as DNA: TGTGCCTGGAGCCCCCCCGGCAGGGAGTACACTGAAGCTTTCTTT.

The chain uses TRBV5-6 and TRBJ1-2, with 7 bases lining up with TRBD1. In germline, CDR1 is SGHDT, CDR2 YYEEEE. Trimming removed 3 bases from V and 2 bases from J; junction bases left unmatched: 7. The CDR3 runs to 15 residues. The CDR3 loop is CASSSLTGWNYGYTF. CDR3 bases: TGTGCCAGCAGCTCACTGACAGGGTGGAACTATGGCTACACCTTC. The whole variable domain, remainder taken from reference TRBV5-6 and TRBJ1-2, is DAGVTQSPTHLIKTRGQQVTLRCSPKSGHDTVSWYQQALGQGPQFIFQYYEEEERQRGNFPDRFSGHQFPNYSSELNVNALLLGDSALYLCASSSLTGWNYGYTFGSGTRLTVV.